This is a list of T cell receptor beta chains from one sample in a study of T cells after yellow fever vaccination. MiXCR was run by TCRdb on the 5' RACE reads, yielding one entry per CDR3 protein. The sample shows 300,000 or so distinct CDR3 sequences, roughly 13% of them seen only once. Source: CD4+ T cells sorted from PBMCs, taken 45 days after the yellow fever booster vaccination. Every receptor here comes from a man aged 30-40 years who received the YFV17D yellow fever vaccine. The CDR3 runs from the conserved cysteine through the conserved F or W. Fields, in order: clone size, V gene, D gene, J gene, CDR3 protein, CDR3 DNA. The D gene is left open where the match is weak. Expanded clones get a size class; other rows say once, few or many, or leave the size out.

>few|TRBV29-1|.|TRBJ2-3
CSVDEGQDTQYF
TGCAGCGTTGACGAGGGCCAAGATACGCAGTATTTT
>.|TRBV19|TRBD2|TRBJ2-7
CASSRRAGIQSYEQYF
TGTGCCAGTAGTCGGAGAGCGGGAATCCAATCGTACGAGCAGTACTTC
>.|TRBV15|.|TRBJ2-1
CATSRETTNEQFF
TGTGCCACCAGCAGAGAAACAACGAATGAGCAGTTCTTC
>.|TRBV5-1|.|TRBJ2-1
CASFKSESEQFF
TGCGCCAGCTTCAAGTCGGAGTCTGAGCAGTTCTTC
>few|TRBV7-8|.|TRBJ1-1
CASSLRQWNTEAFF
TGTGCCAGCAGCTTACGACAGTGGAACACTGAAGCTTTCTTT
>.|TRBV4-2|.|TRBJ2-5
CASSSIQSGMNQETQYF
TGTGCCAGCAGCTCAATCCAGAGTGGGATGAACCAAGAGACCCAGTACTTC
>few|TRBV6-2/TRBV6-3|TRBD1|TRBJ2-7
CASSQGQVSEQYF
TGTGCCAGCAGTCAGGGACAGGTTTCAGAGCAGTACTTC
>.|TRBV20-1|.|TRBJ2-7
CSANYQGGDEQYF
TGCAGTGCCAACTATCAGGGGGGGGACGAGCAGTACTTC
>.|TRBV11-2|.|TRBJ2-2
CASSGPKAFISNTGELFF
TGTGCCAGCAGCGGCCCTAAGGCGTTCATATCGAACACCGGGGAGCTGTTTTTT
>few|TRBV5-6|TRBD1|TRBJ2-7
CASIQANPRDRNYEQYF
TGTGCCAGCATCCAAGCAAACCCGAGGGACAGGAACTACGAGCAGTACTTC
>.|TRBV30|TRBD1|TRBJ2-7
CAWSHGTGGYEQYF
TGTGCCTGGAGCCACGGGACAGGGGGCTACGAGCAGTACTTC
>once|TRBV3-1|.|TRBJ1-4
CASSPQRNEKLFF
TGTGCCAGCAGTCCCCAGAGGAATGAAAAACTGTTTTTT
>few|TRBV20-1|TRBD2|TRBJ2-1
CCASSWGLAIAYNEQFF
TGCTGTGCTAGTTCCTGGGGACTAGCGATAGCCTACAATGAGCAGTTCTTC
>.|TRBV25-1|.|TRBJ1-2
CSLARPKNSLEANYGYTF
TGTTCCCTGGCCCGGCCCAAAAATTCCCTCGAGGCTAACTATGGCTACACCTTC
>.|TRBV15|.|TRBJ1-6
CATGWTGGSSPLHF
TGTGCCACCGGCTGGACGGGAGGTAGTTCACCCCTCCACTTT
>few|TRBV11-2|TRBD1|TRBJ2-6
CASSLLPGQGSGANVLTF
TGTGCCAGCAGCTTACTCCCAGGACAGGGAAGTGGGGCCAACGTCCTGACTTTC
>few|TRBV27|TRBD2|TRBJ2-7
CASISSGSANEQYF
TGTGCCAGCATCTCTAGCGGGAGCGCGAACGAGCAGTACTTC
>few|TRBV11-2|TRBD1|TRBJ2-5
CASSLTWDRVGETQYF
TGTGCCAGCAGCTTAACTTGGGACAGGGTGGGAGAGACCCAGTACTTC
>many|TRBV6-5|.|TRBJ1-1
CASTQGTEAFF
TGTGCCAGCACCCAGGGTACTGAAGCTTTCTTT
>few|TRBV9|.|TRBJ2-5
CASSVGLGIQETQYF
TGTGCCAGCAGCGTGGGGTTGGGGATCCAGGAGACCCAGTACTTC
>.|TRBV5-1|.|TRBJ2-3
CAISLRRDGGSTDTQYF
TGCGCCATCAGCTTGCGGAGGGACGGCGGGAGCACAGATACGCAGTATTTT
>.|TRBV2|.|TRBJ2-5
CASNGRTETQYF
TGTGCCAGCAACGGACGCACGGAGACCCAGTACTTC
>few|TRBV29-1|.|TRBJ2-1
CSVQGSARSSYNEQFF
TGCAGCGTTCAAGGAAGCGCGAGAAGCTCCTACAATGAGCAGTTCTTC
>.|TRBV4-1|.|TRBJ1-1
CASRRQVFTEAFF
TGCGCCAGCAGGCGACAGGTGTTCACTGAAGCTTTCTTT
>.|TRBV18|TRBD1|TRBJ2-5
CASSLRQGAETQYF
TGTGCCAGCTCACTTCGACAGGGGGCGGAGACCCAGTACTTC
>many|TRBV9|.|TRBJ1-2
CASSLSGAGFSTF
TGTGCCAGCAGCCTCTCGGGTGCCGGTTTTTCCACCTTC
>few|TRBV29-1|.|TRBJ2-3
CSGGRNTDTQYF
TGCAGCGGGGGACGTAACACAGATACGCAGTATTTT
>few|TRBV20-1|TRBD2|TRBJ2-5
CSATETSGIGETQYF
TGCAGTGCAACAGAGACTAGCGGGATAGGAGAGACCCAGTACTTC
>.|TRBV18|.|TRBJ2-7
CASSRTETYEQYF
TGTGCCAGCTCCCGGACAGAGACCTACGAGCAGTACTTC
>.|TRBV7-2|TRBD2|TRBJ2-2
CASSLLGLAAFTGELFF
TGTGCCAGCAGCTTACTCGGGCTAGCGGCATTCACCGGGGAGCTGTTTTTT
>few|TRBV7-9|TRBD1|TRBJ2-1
CASSLSDRGFGKFF
TGTGCCAGCAGCTTATCTGACAGGGGGTTTGGGAAGTTCTTC
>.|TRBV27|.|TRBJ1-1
CASRAGIYPEAFF
TGTGCCAGCCGAGCCGGAATTTATCCTGAAGCTTTCTTT
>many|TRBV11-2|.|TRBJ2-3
CASSLLVGGRDTQYF
TGTGCCAGCAGCTTACTGGTGGGGGGGCGGGATACGCAGTATTTT
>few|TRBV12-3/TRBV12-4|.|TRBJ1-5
CASSFRADSNQPQHF
TGTGCCAGCAGTTTTCGAGCGGATAGCAATCAGCCCCAGCATTTT
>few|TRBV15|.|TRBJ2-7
CATSSGTPYEQYF
TGTGCCACCAGCAGCGGGACACCCTACGAGCAGTACTTC
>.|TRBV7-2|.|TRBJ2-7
CASSLVGSGSYEQYF
TGTGCCAGCAGCTTAGTCGGGTCGGGGTCCTACGAGCAGTACTTC
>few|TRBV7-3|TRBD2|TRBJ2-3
CASSLNGGSGDTQYF
TGTGCCAGCAGCTTAAATGGCGGGAGCGGAGATACGCAGTATTTT